One sample yielded the 14 T cell receptor beta chains listed below, sequenced in a study of T cell responses to AZD1222 COVID-19 vaccine. TCRdb's table, derived via immunoSEQ multiplex PCR, lists solely in-frame clones and lacks some. The data contain roughly 150,000 clones, around 88% of them seen just once; the ten biggest clones take up about 1%. The specimen comprised peripheral blood, sampled 28 days after the second AZD1222 dose. These receptors originate from an adult who received the AZD1222 COVID-19 vaccine.

The V and J genes are TRBV11-2 and TRBJ2-7, with 9 positions matching TRBD1. Germline V gives CDR1 SGHAT, CDR2 FQNNGV. With V trimmed by 4 bases and J by 3 bases, 4 bases remained unmatched. The CDR3 runs 14 residues. CDR3: CASSYGTGNYEQYF. The CDR3 bases are TGTGCCAGCAGCTATGGGACAGGGAACTACGAGCAGTACTTC.

CDR3 in amino acids: CASSSRGAYEQYF. The CDR3 DNA follows: TGCGCCAGCAGTTCTAGGGGCGCGTACGAGCAGTACTTC. The J gene is TRBJ2-7, the V gene TRBV10-1; tentatively, D is TRBD1 (5 bases). Looked up from germline, CDR1 is WNHNN and CDR2 is SYGVQD (reference sequence). V gave up 5 bases and J gave up 4 bases, with 12 bases separating them. CDR3 length: 13 residues.

This clone has a handful of counts. The V call is TRBV19, the J call TRBJ2-1; D tentatively fits TRBD1 or TRBD2 (7 bases each). This CDR3 spans 16 amino acids. Germline V lookup: CDR1 LNHDA, CDR2 SQIVND (reference sequence). Trimming took 5 bases from V and 2 from J, leaving 16 bases between them. CDR3 residues: CASSPQRDRTYNEQFF. CDR3 nucleotide sequence: TGTGCCAGTAGTCCTCAGCGGGACAGAACCTACAATGAGCAGTTCTTC.

The genes are TRBV5-4 and TRBJ2-1, with 11 positions matching TRBD1. The CDR3 contains 16 residues. V was pared by 4 bases and J by 2 bases, with 5 bases of the junction left unmatched. Germline-derived CDR1 and CDR2 are SGHNT and YYREEE (reference sequence). CDR3 sequence reads: CASSLRTGGTYNEQFF. The CDR3 DNA follows: TGTGCCAGCAGCCTGCGGACAGGGGGCACCTACAATGAGCAGTTCTTC.

The V gene is TRBV4-1, the J gene TRBJ2-1; the match to TRBD2 covers 8 bases. With 11 bases clipped from V and 3 bases from J, the junction kept 6 bases outside the gene matches. The CDR3 has 13 amino acids. The germline V gene encodes CDR1 MGHRA and CDR2 YSYEKL. In nucleotides, the CDR3 is TGCGCCGCGGTTAGCGGGGACTACAATGAGCAGTTCTTC. This gives the protein CAAVSGDYNEQFF.

The chain couples TRBV28 to TRBJ1-5; D ambiguous. Germline V lookup: CDR1 MDHEN, CDR2 SYDVKM. V lost 10 bases and J lost 3, with 16 bases in between. This CDR3 is built from 14 residues. As DNA, the CDR3 is TGTGCCACTCAACTCCGGTTGATCAATCAGCCCCAGCATTTT. As protein: CATQLRLINQPQHF.

The V and J genes are TRBV10-1 and TRBJ1-2; D possibly corresponds to TRBD1 (6 bases). V dropped 2 bases and J dropped 5 bases, with 9 bases sitting between them. The CDR3 consists of 13 residues. CDR1 WNHNN and CDR2 SYGVQD come from the germline V gene (reference sequence). This chain's CDR3 is CASSEGQPYGYTF. CDR3 bases: TGCGCCAGCAGTGAGGGACAGCCTTATGGCTACACCTTC.

Only a few counts were recorded for this clone. The rearrangement uses TRBV5-6 and TRBJ1-3; 8 positions match TRBD1. Unmatched junction bases numbered 11, after V lost 3 bases and J lost 3 bases. Germline V lookup: CDR1 SGHDT, CDR2 YYEEEE. This CDR3 region has 17 residues. CDR3 loop: CASSWRAPTGVGNTIYF. DNA for the CDR3: TGTGCCAGCAGCTGGAGGGCCCCGACAGGGGTTGGAAACACCATATATTTT. The full variable domain, completed using reference TRBV5-6 and TRBJ1-3, is DAGVTQSPTHLIKTRGQQVTLRCSPKSGHDTVSWYQQALGQGPQFIFQYYEEEERQRGNFPDRFSGHQFPNYSSELNVNALLLGDSALYLCASSWRAPTGVGNTIYFGEGSWLTVV.

The chain employs TRBV7-2 and TRBJ2-5, with unresolved D. This CDR3 is 14 amino acids long. V dropped 5 bases and J dropped 1 base, with 11 bases sitting between them. Germline CDR1 and CDR2: SGHTA and FQGNSA. CDR3 sequence reads: CASSPWAGQETQYF. The CDR3 DNA reads TGTGCCAGCAGCCCCTGGGCCGGCCAAGAGACCCAGTACTTC.

The chain links TRBV5-6 to TRBJ1-5; D gene uncertain. This CDR3 is built from 16 residues. Germline V CDR1 and CDR2: SGHDT, YYEEEE. Trimming shortened V by 3 bases and J by 7 bases, and 20 bases separated the two germline ends. The CDR3, as DNA: TGTGCCAGCAGCTCTCTTTTGAACGGGGTGGGGCAGCCCCAGCATTTT. It yields the protein CASSSLLNGVGQPQHF.

The V gene is TRBV11-2, the J gene TRBJ2-1; perhaps D is TRBD1 or TRBD2 (6 bases each). V was clipped by 6 bases and J by 12 bases, with 21 bases between them. This CDR3 spans 14 amino acids. From germline, CDR1 is SGHAT and CDR2 FQNNGV. The CDR3 DNA sequence: TGTGCCAGCAGACACTTTAAACAGGGAGGAGGGCAGTTCTTC. It specifies CASRHFKQGGGQFF.

This chain uses TRBV5-1 with TRBJ1-3; D uncertain. V lost 0 bases to trimming and J lost 1 base, with 8 bases between them. The CDR3 length is 15 residues. The germline gives CDR1 SGHRS, CDR2 YFSETQ. CDR3 loop: CASSLEGGSGNTIYF. The CDR3 region has the DNA TGCGCCAGCAGCTTGGAGGGTGGTTCTGGAAACACCATATATTTT. Together with reference TRBV5-1 and TRBJ1-3, the CDR3 gives the full variable domain: KAGVTQTPRYLIKTRGQQVTLSCSPISGHRSVSWYQQTPGQGLQFLFEYFSETQRNKGNFPGRFSGRQFSNSRSEMNVSTLELGDSALYLCASSLEGGSGNTIYFGEGSWLTVV.

This chain links TRBV16 with TRBJ1-1; D remains ambiguous. CDR3 length: 13 amino acids. The germline V gene has CDR1 KGHSY and CDR2 FQNENV. Trimming took 4 bases from V and 3 from J, leaving 9 bases between them. In DNA, the CDR3 is TGTGCCAGCAGCCCCAGTAAGGACACTGAAGCTTTCTTT. Its translation: CASSPSKDTEAFF.

The chain couples TRBV5-8 to TRBJ2-3; 7 positions match TRBD1. The germline V gene has CDR1 SGHTS and CDR2 YDEGEE. This CDR3 contains 15 residues. Trimming took 6 bases from V and 0 from J; bases not matched to a gene: 7. This chain's CDR3 is CASTRGKVSTDTQYF. The CDR3, as DNA: TGTGCCAGCACCAGGGGGAAGGTTAGCACAGATACGCAGTATTTT.